This TCR beta chain is drawn from a study of beta chain features in type 1 diabetes. Study results and limitations: Naive, central memory and Treg TCRB repertoires seemed to resemble each other more closely in patients than they did in healthy donors.

About this clone itself: The target antigen is unknown.

The investigators reverse transcribed all of the isolated RNA, so they sequenced expressed TCRB transcripts. The table came from immunoSEQ multiplex PCR; TCRdb's copy has only in-frame clones and leaves some out. Found here are hundreds of thousands of clones, 14% of them singletons; the top ten hold less than 0.04%. The germline V gene has CDR1 SGHVS and CDR2 FNYEAQ. The CDR3 runs 15 residues. V gave up 5 bases and J gave up 4 bases; unmatched junction bases: 7. Sequencing input: naive CD4+ T cells from blood. The receptor comes from a man aged 25-45 years in good health. The V call is TRBV7-6, the J call TRBJ2-3; 9 bases agree with TRBD1. CDR3 sequence reads: CASSHPGQGSDTQYF. The CDR3 DNA sequence: TGTGCCAGCAGCCATCCGGGACAGGGTTCAGATACGCAGTATTTT.